This T cell receptor beta chain was sequenced for a study of T-cell memory formation after mild COVID-19. Study overall: Clustering of TCRs was largely donor specific. Study results and limitations: Clonal second-wave expansions that peaked on day 37 had unconfirmed SARS-CoV-2 specificity. Shrinking CD4+ clones resided mostly in CM and EM, and CD8+ ones in EMRA.

In the case of this clonotype: No antigen is known for it.

CDR3 size: 16 residues. Germline assignment: CDR1 SGHKS and CDR2 YYEKEE (reference sequence). The ends were cut back, 4 bases at V and 0 bases at J, with 11 bases in the middle. cDNA libraries for TCR alpha and TCR beta, carrying sample barcodes and UMIs, came from 5'RACE with constant-segment primers. One entry per CDR3 protein, called by TCRdb with MiXCR from the 5' RACE reads. The sample shows fewer than 600,000 distinct CDR3 sequences, roughly 22% of them seen only once. Source material: PBMCs or a T cell subset sorted from them (not recorded which). The chain carries TRBV5-5 and TRBJ2-6; D gene unclear. This receptor was taken from an adult woman who had mild COVID-19 (a few samples of this study predate the infection). Cell type and time point are not known. The CDR3 is CASSMTGLSGANVLTF. In DNA, the CDR3 is TGTGCCAGCAGCATGACGGGCCTCTCTGGGGCCAACGTCCTGACTTTC.